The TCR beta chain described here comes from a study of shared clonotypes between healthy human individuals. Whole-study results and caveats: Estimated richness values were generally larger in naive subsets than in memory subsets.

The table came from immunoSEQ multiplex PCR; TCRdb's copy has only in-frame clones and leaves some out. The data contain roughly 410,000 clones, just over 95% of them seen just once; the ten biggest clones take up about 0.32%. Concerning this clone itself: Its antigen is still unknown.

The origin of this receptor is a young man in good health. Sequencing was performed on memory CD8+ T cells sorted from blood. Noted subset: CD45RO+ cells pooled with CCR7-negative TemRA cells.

CDR3 protein: CASSPEGYEQYF. The CDR3 region has the DNA TGTGCCAGCAGTCCAGAGGGGTACGAGCAGTACTTC. The genes are TRBV2 and TRBJ2-7; D is perhaps TRBD1 or TRBD2 (5 bases each). V was cut by 5 bases and J by 4 bases, with 9 bases left in between. CDR3 length: 12 residues. Germline V gene sequence: CDR1 SNHLY, CDR2 FYNNEI.